Reported below is one TCR beta chain. This specimen comes from a study of Graves' ophthalmopathy and Graves' hyperthyroidism. The sequenced template was RNA, covering the TCR beta CDR3 region. HTBI primers were used in a first-round RT-PCR, which preceded a second-round multiplex PCR. MiXCR, run by TCRdb on the multiplex PCR reads, gives a single entry per CDR3 protein. Among about 700,000 distinct CDR3 sequences listed, 40% were seen once. Germline trimming cut 6 bases from V and 7 bases from J; bases unmatched to any gene: 9. The CDR3 extends over 14 amino acids. Germline-derived CDR1 and CDR2 are DFQATT and SNEGSKA (reference sequence).

The material sequenced was peripheral blood. The clonotype was recovered from an adult man with Graves' ophthalmopathy. The rearrangement joins TRBV20-1 to TRBJ1-4, with TRBD1 matching over 9 bases. CDR3 in DNA: TGCAGTGCCCAACCCGGGACAGGGAGTGAAAAACTGTTTTTT. Its translation: CSAQPGTGSEKLFF.